Listed below are T cell receptor beta chains from one sample, sequenced in a study of identifying expanded T cells in peripheral blood. The assay was immunoSEQ multiplex PCR, and TCRdb's table has in-frame clones only and misses some. The sample consists of about 110,000 clones, less than 90% of them appearing once. Sequenced material: blood. The receptors originated from a person aged 18 to 75 in good health. CDR3s include the opening cysteine and the closing phenylalanine or tryptophan. D genes are given only for firm matches. Size tells how often a clone was seen (once, few, many) or the class of an expanded clone, and some rows leave it out.

V	size	J	D	length	DNA	CDR3
TRBV11-2	NA	TRBJ2-7	NA	14	TGTGCCAGCAGCTTTTTTGTTTCGTGGTACGAGCAGTACTTC	CASSFFVSWYEQYF
TRBV28	NA	TRBJ2-5	NA	14	TGTGCCAGCAGTTTACAGAGTTTTCAAGAGACCCAGTACTTC	CASSLQSFQETQYF
TRBV11-2	NA	TRBJ2-1	NA	14	TGTGCCAGCAGCCCCGTTCTAGTCACCGATGAGCAGTTCTTC	CASSPVLVTDEQFF
TRBV27	NA	TRBJ2-7	TRBD1	13	TGTGCCAGCAGTTTGGACAGGGTTCGCGAGCAGTACTTC	CASSLDRVREQYF
TRBV5-6	NA	TRBJ1-1	NA	13	TGTGCCAGCAGGGCGAGGATGGAAGAAGAAGCTTTCTTT	CASRARMEEEAFF
TRBV15	NA	TRBJ1-1	NA	17	TGTGCCACCAGCAGAGATCGGAACAGGGCCCTGAACACTGAAGCTTTCTTT	CATSRDRNRALNTEAFF
TRBV5-1	NA	TRBJ2-1	TRBD2	15	TGCGCCAGCAGCTTGCTAGCGGGAGTGGGGAATGAGCAGTTCTTC	CASSLLAGVGNEQFF
TRBV19	NA	TRBJ1-1	TRBD1	15	TGTGCCAGTAGTCCACCCAGGGACAGGGTTTCTGAAGCTTTCTTT	CASSPPRDRVSEAFF
TRBV2	NA	TRBJ1-2	NA	14	TGTGCCAGCAGTGATACAGTTAGGGCCTATGGCTACACCTTC	CASSDTVRAYGYTF
TRBV5-1	few	TRBJ1-2	NA	14	TGCGCCAGCAGCCCCGCTGGGACGATAGATGGCTACACCTTC	CASSPAGTIDGYTF
TRBV4-1	once	TRBJ1-2	NA	15	TGCGCCAGCAGCCAAGCCCCCGGGGTCAAGGATGGCTACACCTTC	CASSQAPGVKDGYTF
TRBV6-1	NA	TRBJ2-1	TRBD2	13	TGTGCCACACTAGCGGGGGGTAGTAATGAGCAGTTCTTC	CATLAGGSNEQFF
TRBV29-1	NA	TRBJ1-3	NA	14	TGCAGCGTTGACGGGGGCATCTCTGGAAACACCATATATTTT	CSVDGGISGNTIYF
TRBV5-6	NA	TRBJ1-2	NA	13	TGTGCCAGCAGCCCGCGGACAGTTAATGGCTACACCTTC	CASSPRTVNGYTF
TRBV7-9	NA	TRBJ1-1	NA	15	TGTGCCAGCAGCTTAGACAGGGCTTTGAACACTGAAGCTTTCTTT	CASSLDRALNTEAFF
TRBV19	NA	TRBJ1-2	TRBD1	14	TGTGCCAGTAGGGCCCCGACAGGGGACTATGGCTACACCTTC	CASRAPTGDYGYTF
TRBV11-2	NA	TRBJ1-2	NA	14	TGTGCCAGCAGCTTAGATCCGGGCAGGGTTGGCTACACCTTC	CASSLDPGRVGYTF
TRBV10-3	few	TRBJ2-7	NA	14	TGTGCCATCAGTGAGTCACTGACCCCCTACGAGCAGTACTTC	CAISESLTPYEQYF
TRBV6-1	few	TRBJ1-6	NA	12	TGTGCCAGTACCGGAAATAATTCACCCCTCCACTTT	CASTGNNSPLHF
TRBV7-2	NA	TRBJ2-7	NA	14	TGTGCCAGCAGCTTAGTCGGGGCTCCCAACGAGCAGTACTTC	CASSLVGAPNEQYF
TRBV27	NA	TRBJ2-1	NA	15	TGTGCCAGCAGTTTAAAGTTGAGCTCCTACAATGAGCAGTTCTTC	CASSLKLSSYNEQFF
TRBV5-4	NA	TRBJ2-7	NA	17	TGTGCCAGCAGCTTGGAACCGGTGGGGCAGGGCGGCTACGAGCAGTACTTC	CASSLEPVGQGGYEQYF
TRBV20-1	NA	TRBJ1-2	NA	11	TGCAGTTCGGACATTAACTATGGCTACACCTTC	CSSDINYGYTF
TRBV30	NA	TRBJ1-1	NA	14	TGTGCCTGGAGTGTTTTGGGCTATGCCACTGAAGCTTTCTTT	CAWSVLGYATEAFF
TRBV9	once	TRBJ2-4	TRBD2	15	TGTGCCAGCAGCCCAAGCGGGGGACTAGCACTCATTCAGTACTTC	CASSPSGGLALIQYF
TRBV11-2	NA	TRBJ1-1	TRBD1	14	TGTGCCAGCAGCCGTCCAGGACAGGGACTTGAAGCTTTCTTT	CASSRPGQGLEAFF
TRBV28	NA	TRBJ1-4	NA	15	TGTGCCAGCAGCCCGCCCGCGGGGACTAATGAAAAACTGTTTTTT	CASSPPAGTNEKLFF
TRBV18	NA	TRBJ1-1	NA	13	TGTGCCAGCTCACAGGACACCTCCACTGAAGCTTTCTTT	CASSQDTSTEAFF
TRBV27	NA	TRBJ2-3	NA	17	TGTGCCAGCAGCCCCCGACAGAATATACCAGGCACAGATACGCAGTATTTT	CASSPRQNIPGTDTQYF
TRBV7-2	once	TRBJ1-1	TRBD1	15	TGTGCCAGCAGCCCGAACAGGGGGGGGTACACTGAAGCTTTCTTT	CASSPNRGGYTEAFF
TRBV25-1	NA	TRBJ1-1	NA	12	TGTGCCAGCAGTGGGGTCACACGGGAAGCTTTCTTT	CASSGVTREAFF
TRBV7-3	NA	TRBJ2-1	NA	13	TGTGCCAGCAGCTACATGGCCGGGAATGAGCAGTTCTTC	CASSYMAGNEQFF
TRBV11-3	NA	TRBJ2-7	NA	13	TGTGCCAGCAGCTTAGGGAGGGCTTACGAGCAGTACTTC	CASSLGRAYEQYF
TRBV27	NA	TRBJ2-1	NA	15	TGTGCCAGCAGCCAGAGTCTCGGTCCGTACAATGAGCAGTTCTTC	CASSQSLGPYNEQFF
TRBV11-2	NA	TRBJ1-1	TRBD1	14	TGTGCCAGCAGCAAAACAGGGGGAACCACTGAAGCTTTCTTT	CASSKTGGTTEAFF
TRBV5-5	NA	TRBJ2-4	NA	14	TGTGCCAGCAGCTTGGCGCAACAGAAAAACATTCAGTACTTC	CASSLAQQKNIQYF
TRBV28	NA	TRBJ2-2	NA	12	TGTGCCAGCAGCCGCGATCGCCGGGAGCTGTTTTTT	CASSRDRRELFF
TRBV28	NA	TRBJ2-3	TRBD1	15	TGTGCCAGCAACCCGGGACAGGGATTGGGAGATACGCAGTATTTT	CASNPGQGLGDTQYF
TRBV5-1	NA	TRBJ2-5	NA	15	TGCGCCAGCAGCTTGGCCGGGGGGCGAGGGGAGACCCAGTACTTC	CASSLAGGRGETQYF
TRBV9	NA	TRBJ2-7	TRBD1	17	TGTGCCAGCAGCGTAGGGTTGGGGGACAGGGGAACCCACGAGCAGTACTTC	CASSVGLGDRGTHEQYF
TRBV5-1	NA	TRBJ2-5	NA	13	TGCGCCAGCAGCTTGGACACCCAAGAGACCCAGTACTTC	CASSLDTQETQYF
TRBV2	NA	TRBJ1-5	NA	15	TGTGCCAGCAGTGGCCGGGACGGATATAGTAAGCCCCAGCATTTT	CASSGRDGYSKPQHF
TRBV14	NA	TRBJ2-4	NA	13	TGTGCCAGCAGCCATGGAGGACGGGACATTCAGTACTTC	CASSHGGRDIQYF
TRBV9	NA	TRBJ2-5	NA	16	TGTGCCAGCAGCGTAGCCCCACAAGGGTTACAAGAGACCCAGTACTTC	CASSVAPQGLQETQYF
TRBV19	NA	TRBJ2-3	NA	17	TGTGCCAGTAACCCCTTAGCTGGGGCTTCTTCCACAGATACGCAGTATTTT	CASNPLAGASSTDTQYF
TRBV28	NA	TRBJ2-7	NA	15	TGTGCCAGCAGCTGGTCCGGGACTGCGGTCTACGAGCAGTACTTC	CASSWSGTAVYEQYF
TRBV19	few	TRBJ2-1	NA	15	TGTGCCAGTAGTACAAGGGGGAGCTCCTACAATGAGCAGTTCTTC	CASSTRGSSYNEQFF
TRBV27	NA	TRBJ2-3	TRBD2	16	TGTGCCAGCAGTTTATGGACTAGCGGGGCCACAGATACGCAGTATTTT	CASSLWTSGATDTQYF
TRBV5-1	NA	TRBJ2-3	NA	14	TGCGCCAGCAGCTTGGTAGGGTCGGGAGATACGCAGTATTTT	CASSLVGSGDTQYF
TRBV5-6	NA	TRBJ1-1	TRBD1	16	TGTGCCAGCAGCTTCACAGGGGTCCGCATGAACACTGAAGCTTTCTTT	CASSFTGVRMNTEAFF